This passage covers 3 T cell receptor beta chains from one sample sequenced in a study of blood T cell repertoires in COVID-19. Measured with immunoSEQ multiplex PCR; TCRdb has only the in-frame clones, and not every one. The profile shows about 38,000 clones, roughly 86% of them singletons. Sequencing used peripheral blood. The receptor set was obtained from a human donor in a cohort sampled during active COVID-19.

This clone appeared a few times. The rearrangement uses TRBV7-6 and TRBJ2-5; 7 nucleotides line up with TRBD2. The germline gives CDR1 SGHVS, CDR2 FNYEAQ. CDR3 length: 15 amino acids. The junction had 7 bases not matched to a gene; V was cut back by 4 bases and J by 2 bases. The CDR3 region is CASSSTGLLQETQYF. The CDR3 nucleotides read TGTGCCAGCAGCTCAACGGGACTACTACAAGAGACCCAGTACTTC.

The chain couples TRBV19 to TRBJ2-2; D possibly corresponds to TRBD1 (5 bases). In germline, CDR1 is LNHDA, CDR2 SQIVND (reference sequence). This CDR3 is built from 15 residues. Trimming removed 6 bases from V and 4 bases from J, with 15 bases in between. The chain's CDR3 is CASRQGARITGELFF. The CDR3 region has the DNA TGTGCCAGTAGGCAAGGGGCCCGGATCACCGGGGAGCTGTTTTTT.

The V gene is TRBV20-1, the J gene TRBJ2-2, with 8 bases identical to TRBD2. The V gene's germline CDR1 is DFQATT and CDR2 SNEGSKA (reference sequence). The CDR3 sequence is 15 residues long. V gave up 3 bases and J gave up 5 bases; unmatched junction bases: 8. The CDR3 DNA follows: TGCAGTGCTAGTCCTACTAGCGGAGTTACCGGGGAGCTGTTTTTT. Amino acid sequence: CSASPTSGVTGELFF.